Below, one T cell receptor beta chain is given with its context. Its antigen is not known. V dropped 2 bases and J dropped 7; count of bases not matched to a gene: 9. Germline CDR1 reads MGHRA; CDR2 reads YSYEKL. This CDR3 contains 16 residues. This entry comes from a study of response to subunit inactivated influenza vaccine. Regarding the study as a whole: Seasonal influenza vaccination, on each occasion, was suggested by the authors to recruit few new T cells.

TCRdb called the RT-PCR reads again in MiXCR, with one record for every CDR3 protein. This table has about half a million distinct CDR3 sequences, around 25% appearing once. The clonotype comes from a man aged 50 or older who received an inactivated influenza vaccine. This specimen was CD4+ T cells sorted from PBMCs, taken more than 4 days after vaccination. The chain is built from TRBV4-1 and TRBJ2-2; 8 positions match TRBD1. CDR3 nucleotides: TGCGCCAGCAGCCAATCTCCGGGACAGGCAGGCGGGGAGCTGTTTTTT. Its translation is CASSQSPGQAGGELFF.